The 17 T cell receptor beta chains listed next were all sequenced from one sample in a study of blood T cell repertoires in COVID-19. The table came from immunoSEQ multiplex PCR; TCRdb's copy has only in-frame clones and leaves some out. The repertoire has roughly 130,000 clones, roughly 83% of them found once; the top ten carry less than 20%. The sequencing input was peripheral blood. Every receptor here comes from a woman in her forties or fifties with acute or convalescent COVID-19.

Only one count was recorded for this clone. V and J are TRBV18 and TRBJ2-1; 9 bases map to TRBD2. This CDR3 region has 14 residues. The germline V gene has CDR1 KGHSH and CDR2 LQKENI. The V segment lost 7 bases and the J segment 1 base; nucleotides outside the gene matches: 2. CDR3 nucleotides: TGTGCCAGCTTTAGCGGGGGTTCCTACAATGAGCAGTTCTTC. This gives the protein CASFSGGSYNEQFF. The whole variable domain, remainder taken from reference TRBV18 and TRBJ2-1, is NAGVMQNPRHLVRRRGQEARLRCSPMKGHSHVYWYRQLPEEGLKFMVYLQKENIIDESGMPKERFSAEFPKEGPSILRIQQVVRGDSAAYFCASFSGGSYNEQFFGPGTRLTVL.

The genes are TRBV5-5 and TRBJ1-2; tentative D call: TRBD1 (5 bases). Germline values: CDR1 SGHKS, CDR2 YYEKEE (reference sequence). V shed 0 bases and J shed 5 bases, with 14 bases lying between them. The CDR3 contains 15 residues. The DNA for the CDR3 is TGTGCCAGCAGCTTGGTGGGGGGATCGGCTTATGGCTACACCTTC. Protein sequence: CASSLVGGSAYGYTF. Full variable domain (missing parts from reference TRBV5-5 and TRBJ1-2): DAGVTQSPTHLIKTRGQQVTLRCSPISGHKSVSWYQQVLGQGPQFIFQYYEKEERGRGNFPDRFSARQFPNYSSELNVNALLLGDSALYLCASSLVGGSAYGYTFGSGTRLTVV.

The V gene is TRBV6-2 or TRBV6-3, the J gene TRBJ1-5; 9 bases match TRBD1. Germline values: CDR1 MNHEY, CDR2 SVGEGT. The CDR3 totals 12 residues. The V gene end was trimmed by 2 bases and the J gene end by 11 bases; junction bases not matched to a gene: 1. The CDR3 DNA sequence: TGTGCCAGCAGTTACGGGGACAGGGCCCAGCATTTT. The encoded protein is CASSYGDRAQHF.

This clone was counted a few times. The chain combines TRBV29-1 with TRBJ1-5, with TRBD1 identical over 7 bases. The CDR3 is 13 amino acids. V gave up 4 bases and J gave up 6 bases; unmatched junction bases: 6. CDR1 is SQVTM, CDR2 ANQGSEA, per germline. This CDR3 reads CSVVTGDTQPQHF. CDR3 sequence (DNA): TGCAGCGTTGTTACAGGGGACACTCAGCCCCAGCATTTT.

The V and J genes are TRBV5-6 and TRBJ1-5, with 10 bases that match TRBD1. The CDR3 runs to 18 residues. CDR1 is SGHDT and CDR2 is YYEEEE in the germline V gene. Trimming took 0 bases from V and 4 from J; bases not matched to a gene: 10. The CDR3 DNA is TGTGCCAGCAGCTTGGGGCTTACTGGGACAGGGGTTAATCAGCCCCAGCATTTT. Encoded protein: CASSLGLTGTGVNQPQHF.

This chain links TRBV10-1 with TRBJ2-7; D remains unclear. The CDR3 contains 12 residues. Germline V lookup: CDR1 WNHNN, CDR2 SYGVQD (reference sequence). Trimming shortened V by 4 bases and J by 7 bases, and 11 bases separated the two germline ends. CDR3 sequence (DNA): TGCGCCAGCAGTGTAACATCTTGGGAGCAGTACTTC. Its translation: CASSVTSWEQYF.

This clone has just a few counts. The chain joins TRBV19 to TRBJ1-5, with 7 bases identical to TRBD1. CDR1 is LNHDA, CDR2 SQIVND, per germline (reference sequence). The CDR3 length is 15 residues. Trimming removed 3 bases from V and 5 bases from J; junction bases left unmatched: 7. CDR3 region: CASSINRDSYQPQHF. In DNA, the CDR3 is TGTGCCAGTAGTATCAACCGGGACAGTTATCAGCCCCAGCATTTT.

The chain recombines TRBV11-3 with TRBJ2-4; no clear D gene. Per the germline V gene, CDR1 is SGHNT and CDR2 is YENEEA. V shed 1 base and J shed 9 bases, with 10 bases lying between them. This CDR3 comprises 13 residues. The CDR3 loop reads CASSLVTSGIQYF. In DNA, the CDR3 is TGTGCCAGCAGCTTAGTGACTTCTGGCATTCAGTACTTC.

The chain links TRBV3-1 (or the pseudogene TRBV3-2) to TRBJ1-6; 9 positions agree with TRBD1. The germline V gene has CDR1 LGHDT and CDR2 YNNKEL (reference sequence). This CDR3 spans 17 amino acids. Trimming at V came to 4 bases and at J to 9 bases, leaving 13 bases not matched to a gene. DNA of the CDR3: TGTGCCAGCAGCCCAAACGGGGGCACAGGGGGCAGTTCACCCCTCCACTTT. This encodes CASSPNGGTGGSSPLHF.

The V gene is TRBV6-5, the J gene TRBJ2-7, with 8 bases identical to TRBD1. V trimming: 6 bases; J trimming: 2 bases; junction bases outside the gene matches: 6. Looked up from germline, CDR1 is MNHEY and CDR2 is SVGAGI. This CDR3 spans 14 amino acids. For the CDR3, the DNA is TGTGCCAGCAGACGCGGGACAGGAACCTACGAGCAGTACTTC. It encodes CASRRGTGTYEQYF.

The chain couples TRBV4-1 to TRBJ2-1, with TRBD1 matching over 7 bases. Germline trimming cut 3 bases from V and 8 bases from J; bases unmatched to any gene: 4. Per germline, CDR1 MGHRA and CDR2 YSYEKL. The CDR3 contains 13 residues. CDR3 nucleotides: TGCGCCAGCAGCCACCCGACAGGGTATGAGCAGTTCTTC. It yields the protein CASSHPTGYEQFF.

The V call is TRBV7-2, the J call TRBJ1-1; tentatively, D is TRBD1 (5 bases). Germline assignment: CDR1 SGHTA and CDR2 FQGNSA. Trimming shortened V by 5 bases and J by 1 base, and 8 bases separated the two germline ends. The CDR3 is 13 amino acids. The CDR3, as DNA: TGTGCCAGCAGCCAGGGAGGGAACACTGAAGCTTTCTTT. It specifies CASSQGGNTEAFF.

The chain couples TRBV6-5 to TRBJ1-3; 7 bases fit TRBD1. The CDR3 is made up of 15 amino acids. CDR1 is MNHEY and CDR2 is SVGAGI in the germline V gene. V gave up 5 bases and J gave up 2 bases; unmatched junction bases: 6. This CDR3 is CASSPVQGAGNTIYF. DNA for the CDR3: TGTGCCAGCAGTCCCGTTCAGGGGGCTGGAAACACCATATATTTT.

V gene TRBV7-9 combines with J gene TRBJ1-2, with D unresolved. Germline V gives CDR1 SEHNR, CDR2 FQNEAQ (reference sequence). This CDR3 contains 15 residues. Deletions cut 5 bases from V and 7 bases from J, with 20 bases between. In DNA form, the CDR3 reads TGTGCCAGCAGCCGCCTTGGGCCAAAGTTTTTTGGCTACACCTTC. Its protein product is CASSRLGPKFFGYTF.

This clone was picked up a small number of times. V and J are TRBV5-1 and TRBJ2-2; TRBD2 matches at 8 bases. Per germline, CDR1 SGHRS and CDR2 YFSETQ. Unmatched junction bases numbered 9, after V lost 7 bases and J lost 1 base. The CDR3 totals 16 residues. This CDR3 reads CASGLATSGNTGELFF. CDR3 bases: TGCGCCAGCGGCCTGGCTACTAGCGGGAACACCGGGGAGCTGTTTTTT. Full variable domain (rest looked up from reference TRBV5-1 and TRBJ2-2): KAGVTQTPRYLIKTRGQQVTLSCSPISGHRSVSWYQQTPGQGLQFLFEYFSETQRNKGNFPGRFSGRQFSNSRSEMNVSTLELGDSALYLCASGLATSGNTGELFFGEGSRLTVL.

The rearrangement links TRBV21-1 to TRBJ1-2; TRBD1 reflects the table's D call only, with no check against the DNA. TRBV21-1 is recorded as a pseudogene. This CDR3 contains 18 residues. CDR3 region: CASSKVWWDRRFYYGYTF. The CDR3 coding sequence is TGTGCCAGCAGCAAAGTATGGTGGGACAGAAGATTTTACTATGGCTACACCTTC.

The gene calls are TRBV29-1 and TRBJ2-3; 7 bases align to TRBD1. With 1 base clipped from V and 7 bases from J, the junction kept 8 bases outside the gene matches. From germline, CDR1 is SQVTM and CDR2 ANQGSEA. The CDR3 has 14 amino acids. The CDR3 region is CSVEGTDRVYTQYF. CDR3 bases: TGCAGCGTTGAAGGGACTGACAGGGTGTATACGCAGTATTTT.